This T cell receptor (beta chain) was recovered during a study of T cell responses to AZD1222 COVID-19 vaccine. Comments on this clone: Its antigen is undetermined.

This CDR3 region has 16 residues. The V end lost 1 base, the J end lost 0 bases, and 10 bases lay between the germline ends. Germline assignment: CDR1 LGHDT and CDR2 YNNKEL (reference sequence). TCRdb's copy holds only in-frame clones and misses some; the assay was immunoSEQ multiplex PCR. The sample includes about 70,000 clones, around 90% seen only once; the top ten take about 4.8%. Study-level points and caveats: Donors in the cohort were predominantly white British and more often female, and clonal diversity was possibly underestimated. The breadth and depth of Spike-specific TCRs increased once two AZD1222 doses had been given.

This sequence was found in an adult in good health. The gene calls are TRBV3-1 (or the pseudogene TRBV3-2) and TRBJ2-1; the D is unclear. Specimen: peripheral blood, collected on day 0 of MenACWY control vaccination. DNA of the CDR3: TGTGCCAGCAGCCAAGGCACCTCCAGCTCCTACAATGAGCAGTTCTTC. Its translation: CASSQGTSSSYNEQFF.